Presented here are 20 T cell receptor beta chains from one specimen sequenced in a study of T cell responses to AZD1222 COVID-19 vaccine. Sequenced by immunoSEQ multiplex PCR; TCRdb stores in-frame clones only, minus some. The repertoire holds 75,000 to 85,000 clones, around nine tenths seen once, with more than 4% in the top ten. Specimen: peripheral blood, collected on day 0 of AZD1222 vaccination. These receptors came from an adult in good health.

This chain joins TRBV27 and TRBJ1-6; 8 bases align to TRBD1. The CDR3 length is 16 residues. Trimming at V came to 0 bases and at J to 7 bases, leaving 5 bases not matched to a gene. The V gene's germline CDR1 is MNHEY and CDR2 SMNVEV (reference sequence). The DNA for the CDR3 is TGTGCCAGCAGTTTATCCGGACAGGGAGGCAATTCACCCCTCCACTTT. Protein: CASSLSGQGGNSPLHF.

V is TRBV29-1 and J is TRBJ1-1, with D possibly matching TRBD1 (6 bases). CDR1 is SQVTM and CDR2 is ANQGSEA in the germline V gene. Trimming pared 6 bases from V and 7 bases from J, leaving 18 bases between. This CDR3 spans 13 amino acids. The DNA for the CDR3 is TGCAGCGTACAAACCGGGACACTCGATGAAGCTTTCTTT. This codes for CSVQTGTLDEAFF.

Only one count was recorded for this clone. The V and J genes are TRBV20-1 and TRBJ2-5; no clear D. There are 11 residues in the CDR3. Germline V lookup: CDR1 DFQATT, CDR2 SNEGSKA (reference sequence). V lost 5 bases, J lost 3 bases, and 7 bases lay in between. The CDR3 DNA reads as TGCAGTGCTGGATCAGAAGAGACCCAGTACTTC. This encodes CSAGSEETQYF.

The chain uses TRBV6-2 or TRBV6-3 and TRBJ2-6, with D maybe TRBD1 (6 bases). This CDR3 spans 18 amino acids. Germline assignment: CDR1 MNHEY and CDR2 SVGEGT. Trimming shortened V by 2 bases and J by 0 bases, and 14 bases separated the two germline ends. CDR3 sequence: CASSYGQGSPSGANVLTF. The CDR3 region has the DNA TGTGCCAGCAGTTACGGGCAGGGGTCCCCCTCTGGGGCCAACGTCCTGACTTTC.

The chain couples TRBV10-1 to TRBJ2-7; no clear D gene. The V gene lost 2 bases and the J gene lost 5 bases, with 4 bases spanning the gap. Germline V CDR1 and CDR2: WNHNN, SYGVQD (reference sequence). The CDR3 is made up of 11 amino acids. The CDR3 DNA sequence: TGCGCCAGCAGTGAGGATGACGAGCAGTACTTC. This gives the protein CASSEDDEQYF.

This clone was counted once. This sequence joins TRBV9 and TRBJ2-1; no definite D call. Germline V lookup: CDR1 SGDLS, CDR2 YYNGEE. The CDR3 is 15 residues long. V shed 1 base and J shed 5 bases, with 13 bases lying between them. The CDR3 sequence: CASSVWSDPDNEQFF. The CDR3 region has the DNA TGTGCCAGCAGCGTATGGTCAGATCCCGACAATGAGCAGTTCTTC.

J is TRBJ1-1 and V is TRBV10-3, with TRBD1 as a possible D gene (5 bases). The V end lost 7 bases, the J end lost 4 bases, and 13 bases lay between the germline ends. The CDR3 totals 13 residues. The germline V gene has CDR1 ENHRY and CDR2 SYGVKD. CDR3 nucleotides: TGTGCCATCACCCCGGGACTCCTCACTGAAGCTTTCTTT. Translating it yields CAITPGLLTEAFF.

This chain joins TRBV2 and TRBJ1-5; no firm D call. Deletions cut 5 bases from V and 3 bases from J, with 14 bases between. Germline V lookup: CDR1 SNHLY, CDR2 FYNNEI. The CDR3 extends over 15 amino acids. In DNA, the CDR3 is TGTGCCAGCAGTCTAGGAAAGGGCCCCAATCAGCCCCAGCATTTT. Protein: CASSLGKGPNQPQHF.

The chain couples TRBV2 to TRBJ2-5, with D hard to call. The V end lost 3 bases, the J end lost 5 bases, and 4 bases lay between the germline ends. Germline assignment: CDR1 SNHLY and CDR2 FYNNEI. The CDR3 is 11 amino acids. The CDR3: CASSEEETQYF. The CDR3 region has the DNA TGTGCCAGCAGTGAGGAGGAGACCCAGTACTTC. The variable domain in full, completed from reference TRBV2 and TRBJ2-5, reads EPEVTQTPSHQVTQMGQEVILRCVPISNHLYFYWYRQILGQKVEFLVSFYNNEISEKSEIFDDQFSVERPDGSNFTLKIRSTKLEDSAMYFCASSEEETQYFGPGTRLLVL.

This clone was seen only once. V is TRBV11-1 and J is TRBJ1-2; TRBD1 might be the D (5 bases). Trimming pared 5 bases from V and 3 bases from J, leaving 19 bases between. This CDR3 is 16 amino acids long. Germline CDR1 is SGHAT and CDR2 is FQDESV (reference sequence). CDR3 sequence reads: CASSLRGAGDYYGYTF. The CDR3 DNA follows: TGTGCCAGCAGCCTACGCGGGGCGGGGGATTACTATGGCTACACCTTC.

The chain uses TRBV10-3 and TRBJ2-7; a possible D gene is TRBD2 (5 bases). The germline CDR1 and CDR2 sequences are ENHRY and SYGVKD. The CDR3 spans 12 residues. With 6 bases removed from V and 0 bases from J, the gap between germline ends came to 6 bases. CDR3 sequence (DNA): TGTGCCATCAGGGGGAGCTCCTACGAGCAGTACTTC. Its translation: CAIRGSSYEQYF.

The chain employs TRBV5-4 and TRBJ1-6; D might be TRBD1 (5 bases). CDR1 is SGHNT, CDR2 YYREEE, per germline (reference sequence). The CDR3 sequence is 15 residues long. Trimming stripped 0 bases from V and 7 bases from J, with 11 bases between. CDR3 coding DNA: TGTGCCAGCAGCTTGGTGGGGGGAGGGAATTCACCCCTCCACTTT. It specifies CASSLVGGGNSPLHF.

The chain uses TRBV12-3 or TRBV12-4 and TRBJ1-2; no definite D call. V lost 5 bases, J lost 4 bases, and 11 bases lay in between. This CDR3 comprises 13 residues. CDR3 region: CASSPDPGYGYTF. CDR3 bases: TGTGCCAGCAGTCCGGACCCGGGCTATGGCTACACCTTC.

CDR3 DNA sequence: TGTGCCAGCAACTCGGACTCCTGGGGTCAGCCCCAGCATTTT. It is translated as CASNSDSWGQPQHF. The V gene is TRBV2, the J gene TRBJ1-5; D is unclear. With 7 bases removed from V and 6 bases from J, the gap between germline ends came to 16 bases. CDR1 and CDR2 (germline): SNHLY, FYNNEI. There are 14 residues in the CDR3.

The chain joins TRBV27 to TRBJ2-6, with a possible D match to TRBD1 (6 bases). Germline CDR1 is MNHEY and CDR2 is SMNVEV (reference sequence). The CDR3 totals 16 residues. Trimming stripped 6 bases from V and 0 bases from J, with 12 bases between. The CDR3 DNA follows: TGTGCCAGCAGCCTGGACAGAAACTCTGGGGCCAACGTCCTGACTTTC. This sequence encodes CASSLDRNSGANVLTF.

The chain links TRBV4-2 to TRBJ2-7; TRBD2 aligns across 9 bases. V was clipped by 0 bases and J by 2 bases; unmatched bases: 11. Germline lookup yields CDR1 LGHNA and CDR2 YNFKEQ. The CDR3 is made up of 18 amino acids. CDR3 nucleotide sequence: TGTGCCAGCAGCCAAGACTTAGCGGGAGAAGTTCACCCCTACGAGCAGTACTTC. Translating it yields CASSQDLAGEVHPYEQYF.

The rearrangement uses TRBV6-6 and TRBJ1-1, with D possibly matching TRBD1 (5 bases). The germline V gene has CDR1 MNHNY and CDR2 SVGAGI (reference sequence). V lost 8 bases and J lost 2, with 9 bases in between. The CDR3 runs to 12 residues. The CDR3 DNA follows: TGTGCCAGCGGGGGGAGCAACACTGAAGCTTTCTTT. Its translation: CASGGSNTEAFF.

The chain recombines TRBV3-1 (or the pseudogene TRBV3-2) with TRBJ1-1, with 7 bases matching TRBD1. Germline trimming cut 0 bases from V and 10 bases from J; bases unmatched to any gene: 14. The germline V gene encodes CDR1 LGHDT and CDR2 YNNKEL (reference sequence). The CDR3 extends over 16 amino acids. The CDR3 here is CASSQDHRGKLGGAFF. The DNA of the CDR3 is TGTGCCAGCAGCCAAGATCACAGGGGAAAACTCGGCGGAGCTTTCTTT.

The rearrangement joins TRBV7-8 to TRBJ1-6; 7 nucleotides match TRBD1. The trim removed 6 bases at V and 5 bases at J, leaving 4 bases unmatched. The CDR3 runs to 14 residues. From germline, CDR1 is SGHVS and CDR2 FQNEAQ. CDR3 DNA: TGTGCCAGCAGTCGGGACAGTCATAATTCACCCCTCCACTTT. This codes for CASSRDSHNSPLHF.

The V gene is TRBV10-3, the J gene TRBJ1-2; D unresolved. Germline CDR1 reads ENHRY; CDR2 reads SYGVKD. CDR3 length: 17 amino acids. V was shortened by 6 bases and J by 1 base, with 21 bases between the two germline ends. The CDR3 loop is CAISQDLGYQLNYGYTF. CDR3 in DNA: TGTGCCATCAGCCAAGACCTGGGGTATCAACTTAACTATGGCTACACCTTC.